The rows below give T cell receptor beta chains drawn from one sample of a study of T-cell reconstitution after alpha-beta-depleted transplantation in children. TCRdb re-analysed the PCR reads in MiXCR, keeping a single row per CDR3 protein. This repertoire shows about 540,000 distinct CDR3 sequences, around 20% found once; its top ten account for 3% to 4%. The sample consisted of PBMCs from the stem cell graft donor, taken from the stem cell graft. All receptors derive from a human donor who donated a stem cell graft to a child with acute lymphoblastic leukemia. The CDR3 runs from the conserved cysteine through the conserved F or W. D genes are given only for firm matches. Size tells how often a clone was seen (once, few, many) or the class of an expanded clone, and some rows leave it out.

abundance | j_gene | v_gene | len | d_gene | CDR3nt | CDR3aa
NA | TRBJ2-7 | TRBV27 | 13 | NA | TGTGCCAGCAGGCCAGGGACCTACTACGAGCAGTACTTC | CASRPGTYYEQYF
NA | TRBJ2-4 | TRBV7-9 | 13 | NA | TGTGCCAGCAGCTCTAAGGGGTACAACATTCAGTACTTC | CASSSKGYNIQYF
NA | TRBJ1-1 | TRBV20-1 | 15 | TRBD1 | TGCAGTGCTAGAGATTCGGAGGGGGCGCGAACTGAAGCTTTCTTT | CSARDSEGARTEAFF
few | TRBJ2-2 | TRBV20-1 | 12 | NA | TGCAGTGCTAGAGACGAAGCCGGGGAGCTGTTTTTT | CSARDEAGELFF
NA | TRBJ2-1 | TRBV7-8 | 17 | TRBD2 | TGTGCCAGCAGCTCCACGTTCCAGCGGGAGGGCCACGATGAGCAGTTCTTC | CASSSTFQREGHDEQFF
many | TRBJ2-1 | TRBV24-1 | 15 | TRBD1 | TGTGCCACCAGTGGGTGGGGACAGGGTCTAAATGAGCAGTTCTTC | CATSGWGQGLNEQFF
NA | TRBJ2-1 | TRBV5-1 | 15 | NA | TGCGCCAGCAGCGTCGACTATGGACCTTCCAATGAGCAGTTCTTC | CASSVDYGPSNEQFF
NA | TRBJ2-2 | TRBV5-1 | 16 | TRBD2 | TGCGCCAGCAGCGGGACTAGCGGGAGTTACACCGGGGAGCTGTTTTTT | CASSGTSGSYTGELFF
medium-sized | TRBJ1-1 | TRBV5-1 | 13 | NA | TGTGCCAGTAGTCTTGGGACGAACACTGAAGCTTTCTTT | CASSLGTNTEAFF
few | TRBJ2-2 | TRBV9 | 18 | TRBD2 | TGTGCCAGCAGCGTAGGAATAGCGGGAGCTCTCGACACCGGGGAGCTGTTTTTT | CASSVGIAGALDTGELFF
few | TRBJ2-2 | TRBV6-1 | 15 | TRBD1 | TGTGCCAGCAGTGTGCAGGGGGCTATTACCGGGGAGCTGTTTTTT | CASSVQGAITGELFF
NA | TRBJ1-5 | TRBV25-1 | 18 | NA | TGTGCCAGCAGTGAATCCGATGACAGGACCGGAAGCAATCAGCCCCAGCATTTT | CASSESDDRTGSNQPQHF
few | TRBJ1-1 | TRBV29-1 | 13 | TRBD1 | TGCAGCGTTGTGGGACAGGGGGCCACTGAAGCTTTCTTT | CSVVGQGATEAFF
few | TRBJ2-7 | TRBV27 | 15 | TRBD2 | TGTGCCAGCAGTTCGGGGACTAGCGTAACCTACGAGCAGTACTTC | CASSSGTSVTYEQYF
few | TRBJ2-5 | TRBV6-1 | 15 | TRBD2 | TGTGCCAGCGGGCGAACTAGCGGGAGATTAGAGACCCAGTACTTC | CASGRTSGRLETQYF
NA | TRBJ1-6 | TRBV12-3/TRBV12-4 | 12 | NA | TGTGCCAGCAGTTTGCAGGGTTCACCCCTCCACTTT | CASSLQGSPLHF
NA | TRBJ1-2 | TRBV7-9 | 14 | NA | TGTGCCAGCAGCAGCCTCCTGACTGCCTATGGCTACACCTTC | CASSSLLTAYGYTF
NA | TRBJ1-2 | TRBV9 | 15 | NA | TGTGCCAGCAGCTTCGGACCGGGAGCCTCCTATGGCTACACCTTC | CASSFGPGASYGYTF
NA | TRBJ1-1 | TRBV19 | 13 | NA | TGTGCCAGTAAGTCGGACACCTACACTGAAGCTTTCTTT | CASKSDTYTEAFF
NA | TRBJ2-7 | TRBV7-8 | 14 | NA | TGTGCCAGCAGCTTTGGACAGAATTTCTACGAGCAGTACTTC | CASSFGQNFYEQYF
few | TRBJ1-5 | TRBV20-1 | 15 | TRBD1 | TGCAGTGCTAGCCGCCCGGACAGGGTTAACCAGCCCCAGCATTTT | CSASRPDRVNQPQHF
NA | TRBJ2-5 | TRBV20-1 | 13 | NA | TGCAGTGCCCGGGCGGGCTCGGGGGAGACCCAGTACTTC | CSARAGSGETQYF
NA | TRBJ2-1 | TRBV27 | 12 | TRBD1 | TGTGCCAGCAGTTTTACAGGGGTTATGTGGTTCTTC | CASSFTGVMWFF
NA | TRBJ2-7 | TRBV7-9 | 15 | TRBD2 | TGTGCCAGCAGCCGGGGGGAAGCAGCGATGGGCGAGCAGTACTTC | CASSRGEAAMGEQYF